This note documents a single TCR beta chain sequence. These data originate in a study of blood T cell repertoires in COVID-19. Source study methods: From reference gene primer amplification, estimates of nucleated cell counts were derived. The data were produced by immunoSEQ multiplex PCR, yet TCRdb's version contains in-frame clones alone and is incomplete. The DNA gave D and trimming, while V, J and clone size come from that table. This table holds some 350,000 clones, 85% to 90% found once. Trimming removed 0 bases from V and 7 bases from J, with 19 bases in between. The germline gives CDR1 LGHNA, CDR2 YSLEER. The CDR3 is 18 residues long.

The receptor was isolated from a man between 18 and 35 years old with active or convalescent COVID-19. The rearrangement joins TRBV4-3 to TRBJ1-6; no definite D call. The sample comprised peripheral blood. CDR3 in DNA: TGCGCCAGCAGCCAAGATGGCGGGTACTCGCCTGGGAATTCACCCCTCCACTTT. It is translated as CASSQDGGYSPGNSPLHF.